A selection of T cell receptor beta chains follows, all from one sample in a study of T cells in Graves' hyperthyroidism and ophthalmopathy. TCRdb re-derived calls from the multiplex PCR reads in MiXCR, one entry per CDR3 protein. The table shows under 450,000 distinct CDR3 sequences, with about 17% occurring only once. Material: blood. These receptors originate from a woman in her 30s with Graves' hyperthyroidism that later progressed to Graves' ophthalmopathy. Each CDR3 is given without its conserved first and last residue. The order of the fields is V gene, CDR3 protein.

V: TRBV2
CDR3: ASSQATGSWGYT

V: TRBV18
CDR3: ASSPTGDNSPLH

V: TRBV7-9
CDR3: ASSYAEEASTDTQY

V: TRBV19
CDR3: ASSPLLSTNEKLF

V: TRBV10-3
CDR3: AISESISGVRTDTQY

V: TRBV3-1
CDR3: ASSLASGSFDNEQF

V: TRBV29-1
CDR3: SVARGVDEQF

V: TRBV7-9
CDR3: ASSLGRANQPQH

V: TRBV20-1
CDR3: SANRGVPYNEQF

V: TRBV30
CDR3: AWRSGPEVAEAF

V: TRBV3-1
CDR3: ASSPDRDSGVSQWDTQY

V: TRBV18
CDR3: ASSPLGTGYNSPLH

V: TRBV29-1
CDR3: SATGLESYEQY

V: TRBV27
CDR3: ASSLSGTGRAKLF

V: TRBV11-2
CDR3: ASSDPWVESDGELF

V: TRBV29-1
CDR3: SVEARGYSEQF

V: TRBV6-1
CDR3: ASSEQPGSRAF

V: TRBV4-2
CDR3: ASSQVEAGRTDTQY

V: TRBV10-3
CDR3: AISSGLPLGTDTQY

V: TRBV7-8
CDR3: ASSRGTPGMNTEAF

V: TRBV19
CDR3: ASSSIRENQPQH

V: TRBV28
CDR3: ASRPRTVHWGTEAF

V: TRBV7-9
CDR3: ASSSTGKDYGYT

V: TRBV7-9
CDR3: ASSSAGGKTQY

V: TRBV20-1
CDR3: SARLAEINTGELF

V: TRBV28
CDR3: ASSGLPTGVYGGPRNEQF

V: TRBV6-1
CDR3: ASTWGQTSGNTIY

V: TRBV12-3/TRBV12-4
CDR3: ASSFLASRLTYEQY

V: TRBV3-1
CDR3: ASSQDTGVAEKLF

V: TRBV19
CDR3: ASSGAGGFYGYT

V: TRBV27
CDR3: ASTKTWGYGYT

V: TRBV12-3/TRBV12-4
CDR3: ASSLGREETQY

V: TRBV20-1
CDR3: SARVGLAPDTQY

V: TRBV9
CDR3: ASSPAQGYTEAF

V: TRBV6-2/TRBV6-3
CDR3: ASSYGRYGYT

V: TRBV28
CDR3: ASRLGTFYEQY

V: TRBV5-1
CDR3: ASSLWLGDNEQF

V: TRBV11-2
CDR3: ASSEYPDRNSGNTIY

V: TRBV27
CDR3: ASSLFDWIPVGRETGVRHYGYT

V: TRBV24-1
CDR3: ATDIKRGALNTEAF

V: TRBV12-3/TRBV12-4
CDR3: ASSSIAVQETQY